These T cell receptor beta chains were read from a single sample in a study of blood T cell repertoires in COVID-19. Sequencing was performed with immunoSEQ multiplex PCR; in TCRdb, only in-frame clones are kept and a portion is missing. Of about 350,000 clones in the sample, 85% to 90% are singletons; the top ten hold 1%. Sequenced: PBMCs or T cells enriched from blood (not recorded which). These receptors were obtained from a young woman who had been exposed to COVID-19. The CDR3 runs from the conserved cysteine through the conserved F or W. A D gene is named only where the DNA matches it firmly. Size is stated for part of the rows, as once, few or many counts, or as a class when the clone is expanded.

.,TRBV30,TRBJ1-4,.,TGTGCCGGACTCGAGCCGGGCAGTAATGAAAAACTGTTTTTT,CAGLEPGSNEKLFF
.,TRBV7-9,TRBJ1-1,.,TGTGCCAGCAGCTTAGTTATCAGTGAAGCTTTCTTT,CASSLVISEAFF
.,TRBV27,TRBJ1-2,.,TGTGCCAGCAGTTTATCGGGGAGGGGTCGATTCTACACCTTC,CASSLSGRGRFYTF
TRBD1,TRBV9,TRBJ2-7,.,TGTGCCAGCAGCGTCACAGGGGACGAGCAGTACTTC,CASSVTGDEQYF
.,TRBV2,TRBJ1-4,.,TGTGCCAGCAGCCCAGCCCGACAGAAGCCTAATGAAAAACTGTTTTTT,CASSPARQKPNEKLFF
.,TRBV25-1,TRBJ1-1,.,TGTGCCAGCGGGCTCGGGAACACTGAAGCTTTCTTT,CASGLGNTEAFF
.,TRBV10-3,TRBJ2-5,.,TGTGCCATCAGTGGTGGGGGCGCAGAGGAGACCCAGTACTTC,CAISGGGAEETQYF
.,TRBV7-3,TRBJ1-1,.,TGTGCCAGCAGCTTAACGCGGTTGAGGGCTGAAGCTTTCTTT,CASSLTRLRAEAFF
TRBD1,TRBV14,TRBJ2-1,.,TGTGCCAGCAGCCAATGGGACAGGGCCCCCTATGAGCAGTTCTTC,CASSQWDRAPYEQFF
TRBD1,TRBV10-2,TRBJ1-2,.,TGCGCCAGCAGCAGACAGGGGGAAAATGGCTACACCTTC,CASSRQGENGYTF
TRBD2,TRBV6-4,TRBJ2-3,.,TGTGCCAGCAGTGGACAGGCGGGAGGAGATACGCAGTATTTT,CASSGQAGGDTQYF
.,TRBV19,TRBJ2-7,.,TGTGCCAGTAGTACCGAGCGGGCCTCCTACGAGCAGTACTTC,CASSTERASYEQYF
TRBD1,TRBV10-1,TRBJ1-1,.,TGCGCCAGCAGCGCCAGAGGACAGGGTGGGCTGAACACTGAAGCTTTCTTT,CASSARGQGGLNTEAFF
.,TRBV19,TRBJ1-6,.,TGTGCCAGTAGTATGCAGCAGGGGAATTCACCCCTCCACTTT,CASSMQQGNSPLHF
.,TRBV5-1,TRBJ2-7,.,TGCGCCAGCAGCTTGGGAGGGAACCTCTACGAGCAGTACTTC,CASSLGGNLYEQYF
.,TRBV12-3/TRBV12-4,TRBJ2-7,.,TGTGCCAGCAGGGGGCGCACCCCCGAGCAGTACTTC,CASRGRTPEQYF
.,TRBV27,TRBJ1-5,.,TGTGCCAGCAGTTTATTGTTCGGTAGCAATCAGCCCCAGCATTTT,CASSLLFGSNQPQHF
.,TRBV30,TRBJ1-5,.,TGTGCCTGGAGCAGGGATAGCAATCAGCCCCAGCATTTT,CAWSRDSNQPQHF
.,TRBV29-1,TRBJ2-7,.,TGCAGCGTTGGTGTTCGAGACTTGAAATACGAGCAGTACTTC,CSVGVRDLKYEQYF
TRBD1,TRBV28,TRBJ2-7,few,TGTGCCAGCAGTTTATATGTCCAGGGGGCATCCGAGCAGTACTTC,CASSLYVQGASEQYF
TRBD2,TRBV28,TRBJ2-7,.,TGTGCCAGCAGTTTCACTAGCGGGGAGGGGTACGAGCAGTACTTC,CASSFTSGEGYEQYF
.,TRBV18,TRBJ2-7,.,TGTGCCAGCTCACCACGTACCTACGAGCAGTACTTC,CASSPRTYEQYF
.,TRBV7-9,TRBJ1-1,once,TGTGCCAGCAGCTTAGGGCAGGGCCTCGTCACTGAAGCTTTCTTT,CASSLGQGLVTEAFF
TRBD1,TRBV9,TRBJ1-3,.,TGTGCCAGCAGCGTATCCCCCCAGGGGGCGAAAGGAAACACCATATATTTT,CASSVSPQGAKGNTIYF